Listed below are T cell receptor beta chains from one sample, sequenced in a study of control samples from healthy donors and cancer patients. Generated by immunoSEQ multiplex PCR, the TCRdb table keeps only in-frame clones and is missing some. Among hundreds of thousands of clones, 75% to 95% were seen once, and the ten largest hold 5% to 8%. Sequenced material: PBMCs. All receptors derive from a man between 40 and 49 years old with head and neck cancer. Both conserved end residues are part of each CDR3. The D gene is left open where the match is weak. Clone sizes are given selectively: once, few, many, or a class where the clone is expanded.

-	TRBV7-2	TRBJ2-1	TRBD2	CASSSSGGLKDEQFF	TGTGCCAGCAGCTCAAGCGGGGGGCTCAAGGATGAGCAGTTCTTC
-	TRBV3-1/TRBV3-2	TRBJ1-1	-	CASSQTPYTEAFF	TGTGCCAGCAGCCAAACCCCATACACTGAAGCTTTCTTT
-	TRBV24-1	TRBJ1-5	-	CATSDQGLQGAQHF	TGTGCCACCAGTGACCAGGGACTGCAAGGGGCCCAGCATTTT
once	TRBV7-6	TRBJ2-3	-	CASSFLRTDTQYF	TGTGCCAGCAGCTTCCTTAGGACAGATACGCAGTATTTT
-	TRBV19	TRBJ1-4	TRBD1	CASSRTPGQGNEKLFF	TGTGCCAGTAGCAGAACCCCGGGACAGGGAAATGAAAAACTGTTTTTT
-	TRBV28	TRBJ1-2	-	CASKIGGGNYGYTF	TGTGCCAGCAAAATAGGAGGCGGTAACTATGGCTACACCTTC
few	TRBV9	TRBJ1-1	-	CASSVVDSGNTEAFF	TGTGCCAGCAGCGTAGTAGACAGCGGGAACACTGAAGCTTTCTTT
-	TRBV3-1/TRBV3-2	TRBJ1-4	-	CASSQALGGGDGTNEKLFF	TGTGCCAGCAGCCAAGCGCTAGGGGGGGGCGACGGCACTAATGAAAAACTGTTTTTT
-	TRBV12-5	TRBJ1-5	-	CASGLPPSGDSLLQPQHF	TGTGCTAGTGGTTTGCCACCGTCAGGGGACTCCTTGCTGCAGCCCCAGCATTTT
-	TRBV28	TRBJ2-7	TRBD2	CASRSATFSGSAYKQYF	TGTGCCAGCAGATCCGCCACCTTTAGCGGGAGCGCCTACAAGCAGTACTTC
-	TRBV5-1	TRBJ2-6	TRBD2	CASSHRGTSGAGANVLTF	TGCGCCAGCAGCCATCGAGGGACTAGCGGGGCTGGGGCCAACGTCCTGACTTTC
once	TRBV5-6	TRBJ1-2	-	CASSWGRGSVYGYTF	TGTGCCAGCAGCTGGGGGAGGGGTTCGGTCTATGGCTACACCTTC
-	TRBV28	TRBJ1-4	-	CASSANAGHGDEKLFF	TGTGCCAGCAGCGCTAATGCGGGACACGGAGATGAAAAACTGTTTTTT
-	TRBV7-6	TRBJ1-3	-	CASSLVSDSSGNTIYF	TGTGCCAGCAGCTTAGTTTCGGACAGCTCTGGAAACACCATATATTTT
-	TRBV18	TRBJ1-3	-	CASSLDSPGNTIYF	TGTGCCAGCTCACTAGACAGCCCTGGAAACACCATATATTTT
-	TRBV7-2	TRBJ2-3	-	CASSPSGTPQIRMDF	TGTGCCAGCAGCCCAAGCGGTACACCACAGATACGCATGGATTTT
-	TRBV2	TRBJ2-5	-	CASRGSGETQYF	TGTGCCAGCAGAGGGTCTGGGGAGACCCAGTACTTC
-	TRBV10-3	TRBJ1-2	TRBD1	CAIGTGGDTYTF	TGTGCCATCGGGACAGGGGGTGACACCTACACCTTC
-	TRBV6-1	TRBJ2-7	-	CASSEYTYEQYF	TGTGCCAGCAGTGAATACACCTACGAGCAGTACTTC
-	TRBV5-4	TRBJ2-5	TRBD2	CASSLGTSGKETQYF	TGTGCCAGCAGCTTAGGGACTAGCGGAAAAGAGACCCAGTACTTC
-	TRBV19	TRBJ1-5	-	CASSTWDKNQPQHF	TGTGCCAGTAGTACGTGGGACAAAAATCAGCCCCAGCATTTT
-	TRBV7-3	TRBJ2-7	-	CASSLDGGGTYEQYF	TGTGCCAGCAGCTTAGATGGGGGCGGAACCTACGAGCAGTACTTC
few	TRBV25-1	TRBJ2-2	-	CASIEGPANTGELFF	TGTGCCAGCATAGAGGGGCCGGCGAACACCGGGGAGCTGTTTTTT
-	TRBV19	TRBJ1-6	-	CASSIAESPLHF	TGTGCCAGTAGTATCGCCGAGTCACCCCTCCACTTT
-	TRBV11-3	TRBJ2-1	-	CASSLEQDNEQFF	TGTGCCAGCAGCTTAGAGCAGGACAATGAGCAGTTCTTC
-	TRBV9	TRBJ2-5	TRBD2	CASSAPGLAGLETQYF	TGTGCCAGCAGCGCGCCGGGACTAGCGGGTTTGGAGACCCAGTACTTC
-	TRBV6-5	TRBJ2-5	TRBD2	CASSYLPTSGAETQYF	TGTGCCAGCAGTTACTTGCCAACTAGCGGGGCGGAGACCCAGTACTTC
-	TRBV9	TRBJ2-1	-	CASSSAPNSYNEQFF	TGTGCCAGCAGCTCGGCCCCGAACTCCTACAATGAGCAGTTCTTC
-	TRBV3-1/TRBV3-2	TRBJ2-1	TRBD1	CASSLGQGGNNEQFF	TGTGCCAGCAGCCTTGGACAGGGGGGGAACAATGAGCAGTTCTTC
-	TRBV6-5	TRBJ2-2	-	CASSLRELVTGELFF	TGTGCCAGCAGCCTTCGGGAGTTAGTCACCGGGGAGCTGTTTTTT
-	TRBV5-1	TRBJ2-1	TRBD1	CASSAPTGYGSYNEQFF	TGCGCCAGCAGCGCCCCGACAGGGTACGGCTCCTACAATGAGCAGTTCTTC
-	TRBV6-5	TRBJ2-6	-	CASSFRRSGANVLTF	TGTGCCAGCAGTTTCCGGCGATCTGGGGCCAACGTCCTGACTTTC
-	TRBV2	TRBJ1-2	TRBD1	CASTRDSSPLGYTF	TGTGCCAGCACTCGGGACAGCTCACCACTAGGCTACACCTTC
-	TRBV6-1	TRBJ2-5	TRBD2	CASSEGRLAGGYETQYF	TGTGCCAGCAGTGAAGGTAGACTAGCGGGGGGTTATGAGACCCAGTACTTC
once	TRBV12-3/TRBV12-4	TRBJ2-5	-	CASKKTAGGTQYF	TGTGCCAGCAAGAAGACCGCGGGTGGGACCCAGTACTTC
-	TRBV13	TRBJ1-2	-	CASSALREGGYGYTF	TGTGCCAGCAGCGCCCTGCGGGAGGGAGGCTATGGCTACACCTTC
-	TRBV11-2	TRBJ2-1	-	CASSEVRDEQFF	TGTGCCAGCAGCGAAGTGAGGGATGAGCAGTTCTTC
-	TRBV3-1/TRBV3-2	TRBJ2-7	TRBD2	CASSLQLAGGEQYF	TGTGCCAGCAGCCTCCAACTAGCGGGAGGCGAGCAGTACTTC
-	TRBV29-1	TRBJ2-7	-	CSVEQDISYEQYF	TGCAGCGTTGAACAGGATATTTCCTACGAGCAGTACTTC
-	TRBV18	TRBJ2-7	TRBD2	CASSPRGSHEQYF	TGTGCCAGCTCACCACGCGGGAGCCACGAGCAGTACTTC
-	TRBV28	TRBJ2-4	-	CASSSAGQAKNIQYF	TGTGCCAGCAGTTCGGCAGGCCAGGCCAAAAACATTCAGTACTTC